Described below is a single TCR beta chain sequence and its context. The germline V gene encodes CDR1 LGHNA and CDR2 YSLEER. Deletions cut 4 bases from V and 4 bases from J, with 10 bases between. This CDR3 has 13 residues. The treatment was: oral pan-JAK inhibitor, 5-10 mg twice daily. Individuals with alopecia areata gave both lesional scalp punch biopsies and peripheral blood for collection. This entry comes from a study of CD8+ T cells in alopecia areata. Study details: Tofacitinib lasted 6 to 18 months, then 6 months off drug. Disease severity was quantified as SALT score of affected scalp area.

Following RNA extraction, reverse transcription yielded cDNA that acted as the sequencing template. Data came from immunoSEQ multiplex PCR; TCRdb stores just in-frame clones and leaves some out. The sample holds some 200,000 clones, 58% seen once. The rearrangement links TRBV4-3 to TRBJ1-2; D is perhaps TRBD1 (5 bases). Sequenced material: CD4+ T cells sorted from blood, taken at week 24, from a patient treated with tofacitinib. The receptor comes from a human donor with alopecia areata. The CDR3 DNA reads TGCGCCAGCAGCCCTGAAGGGGCCTATGGCTACACCTTC. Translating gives CASSPEGAYGYTF.